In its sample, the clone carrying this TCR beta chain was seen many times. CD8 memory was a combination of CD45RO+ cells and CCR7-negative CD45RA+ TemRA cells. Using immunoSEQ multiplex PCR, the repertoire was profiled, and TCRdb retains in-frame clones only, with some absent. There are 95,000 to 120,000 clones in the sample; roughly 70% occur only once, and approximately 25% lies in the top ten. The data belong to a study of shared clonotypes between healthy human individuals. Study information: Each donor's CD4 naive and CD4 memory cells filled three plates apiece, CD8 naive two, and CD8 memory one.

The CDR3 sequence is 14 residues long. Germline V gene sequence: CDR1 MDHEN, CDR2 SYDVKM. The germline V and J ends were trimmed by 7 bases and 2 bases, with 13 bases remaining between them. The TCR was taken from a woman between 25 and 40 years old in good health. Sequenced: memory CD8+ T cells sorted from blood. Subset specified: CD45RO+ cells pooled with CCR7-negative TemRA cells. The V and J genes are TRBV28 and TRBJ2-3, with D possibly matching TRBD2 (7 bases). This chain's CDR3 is CASKGGGDTDTQYF. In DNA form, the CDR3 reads TGTGCCAGCAAGGGAGGGGGGGACACAGATACGCAGTATTTT.